This T cell receptor (beta chain) appears in the sequencing data of a study of blood T cell repertoires in COVID-19. Study context: The United States, Italy and Spain were the sources of the acute and convalescent COVID-19 samples. The analysed material was cDNA or gDNA that came from T cells, B-cell-depleted T cells, or PBMCs.

As handled by the study authors: Amplification with reference gene primers provided the estimates of nucleated cell counts. TCRdb's copy holds only in-frame clones and misses some; the assay was immunoSEQ multiplex PCR. The D gene and trimming were derived from the DNA, and the V and J assignments and clone size from that table. In the table there are approximately 15,000 clones, around 73% of which are singletons. The CDR3 is 18 amino acids. V gave up 7 bases and J gave up 1 base; unmatched junction bases: 13. Germline CDR1 LNHDA, CDR2 SQIVND (reference sequence). The source material was peripheral blood. The gene calls are TRBV19 and TRBJ1-5; 10 bases align to TRBD1. The receptor's source is a human donor in a cohort sampled during active COVID-19. The CDR3 DNA is TGTGCCAGTACCCGCGACAGGGGGCCCCCATTGAGCAATCAGCCCCAGCATTTT. Translation gives CASTRDRGPPLSNQPQHF.